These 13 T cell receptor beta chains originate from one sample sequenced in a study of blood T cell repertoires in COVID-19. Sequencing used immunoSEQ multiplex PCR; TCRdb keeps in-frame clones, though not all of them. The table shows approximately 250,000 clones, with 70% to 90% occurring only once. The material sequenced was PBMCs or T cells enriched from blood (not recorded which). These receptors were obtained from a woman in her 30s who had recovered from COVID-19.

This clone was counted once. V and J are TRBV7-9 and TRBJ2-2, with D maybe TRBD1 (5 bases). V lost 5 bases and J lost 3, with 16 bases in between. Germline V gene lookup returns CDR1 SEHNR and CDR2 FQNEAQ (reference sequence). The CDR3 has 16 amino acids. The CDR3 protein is CASSPFGAADTGELFF. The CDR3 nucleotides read TGTGCCAGCAGCCCCTTTGGGGCAGCCGACACCGGGGAGCTGTTTTTT.

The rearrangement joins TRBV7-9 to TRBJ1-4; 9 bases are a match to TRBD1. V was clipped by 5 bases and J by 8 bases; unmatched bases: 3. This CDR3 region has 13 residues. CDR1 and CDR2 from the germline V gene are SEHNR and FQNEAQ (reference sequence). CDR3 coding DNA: TGTGCCAGCAGCATGACAGGGGGAGAAAAACTGTTTTTT. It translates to CASSMTGGEKLFF.

CDR3 nucleotide sequence: TGTGCCAGCAGCGATAGAGGGGGCAGAAGCTCCTACGAGCAGTACTTC. Protein: CASSDRGGRSSYEQYF. The chain links TRBV7-8 to TRBJ2-7; TRBD1 matches at 7 bases. The CDR3 runs to 16 residues. Germline CDR1 is SGHVS and CDR2 is FQNEAQ. After removal of 5 bases from V and 0 bases from J, the junction contained 10 bases not matched to a gene.

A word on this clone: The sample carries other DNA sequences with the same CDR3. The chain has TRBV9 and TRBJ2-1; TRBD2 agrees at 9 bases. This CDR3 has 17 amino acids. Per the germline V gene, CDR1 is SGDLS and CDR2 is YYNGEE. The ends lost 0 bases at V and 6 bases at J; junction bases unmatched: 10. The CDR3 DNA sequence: TGTGCCAGCAGCGTAGGGGGGGGGCTAGCGGGGCCCAATGAGCAGTTCTTC. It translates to CASSVGGGLAGPNEQFF.

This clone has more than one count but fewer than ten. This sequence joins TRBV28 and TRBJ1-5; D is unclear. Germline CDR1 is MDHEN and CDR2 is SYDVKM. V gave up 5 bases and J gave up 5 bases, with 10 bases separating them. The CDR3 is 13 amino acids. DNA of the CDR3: TGTGCCAGCAGTCCCTCAACAGATCAGCCCCAGCATTTT. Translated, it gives CASSPSTDQPQHF.

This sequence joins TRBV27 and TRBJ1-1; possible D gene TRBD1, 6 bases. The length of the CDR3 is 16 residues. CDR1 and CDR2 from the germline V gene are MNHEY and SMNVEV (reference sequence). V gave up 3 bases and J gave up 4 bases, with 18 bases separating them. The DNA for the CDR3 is TGTGCCAGCAGTTTCCTACAGGTAGGGGGTGGCACTGAAGCTTTCTTT. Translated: CASSFLQVGGGTEAFF.

The chain's CDR3 is CASSPGPIGFF. The CDR3 coding sequence is TGTGCCAGCAGTCCCGGTCCCATCGGGTTCTTC. The chain links TRBV7-9 to TRBJ2-1; D gene ambiguous. Trimming stripped 6 bases from V and 15 bases from J, with 15 bases between. The germline V gene encodes CDR1 SEHNR and CDR2 FQNEAQ (reference sequence). This CDR3 spans 11 amino acids.

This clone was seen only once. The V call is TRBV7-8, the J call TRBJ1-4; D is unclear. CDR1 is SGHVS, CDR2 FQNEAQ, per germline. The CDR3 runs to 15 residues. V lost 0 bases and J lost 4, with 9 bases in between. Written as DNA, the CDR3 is TGTGCCAGCAGCTTAGCGGGAGGGTTTAATGAAAAACTGTTTTTT. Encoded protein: CASSLAGGFNEKLFF.

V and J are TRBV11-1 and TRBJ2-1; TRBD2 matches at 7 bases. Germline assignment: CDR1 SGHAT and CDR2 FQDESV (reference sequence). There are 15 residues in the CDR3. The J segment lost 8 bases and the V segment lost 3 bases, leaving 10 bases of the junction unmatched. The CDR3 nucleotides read TGTGCCAGCAGCTTGGAGCGGGGCTCTACAGATGAGCAGTTCTTC. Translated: CASSLERGSTDEQFF.

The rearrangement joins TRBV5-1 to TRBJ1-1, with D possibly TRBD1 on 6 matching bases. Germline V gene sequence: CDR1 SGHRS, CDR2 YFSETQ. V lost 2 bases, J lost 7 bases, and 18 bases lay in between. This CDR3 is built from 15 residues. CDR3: CASSFTGQKAGEAFF. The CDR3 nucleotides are TGCGCCAGCAGCTTTACCGGACAGAAAGCAGGTGAAGCTTTCTTT.

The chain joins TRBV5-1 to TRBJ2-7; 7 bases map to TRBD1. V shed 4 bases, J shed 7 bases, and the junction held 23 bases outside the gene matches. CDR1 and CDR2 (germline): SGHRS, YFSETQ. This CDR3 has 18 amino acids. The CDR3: CASSPGFLPGQQWVEQYF. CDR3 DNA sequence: TGCGCCAGCAGCCCTGGTTTCCTGCCGGGACAGCAATGGGTGGAGCAGTACTTC.

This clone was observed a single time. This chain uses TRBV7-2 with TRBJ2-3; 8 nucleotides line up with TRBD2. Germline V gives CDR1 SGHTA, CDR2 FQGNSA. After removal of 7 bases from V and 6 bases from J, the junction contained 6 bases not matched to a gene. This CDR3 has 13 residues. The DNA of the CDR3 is TGTGCCAGCAACTCGGGGGGGTGGGATACGCAGTATTTT. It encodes CASNSGGWDTQYF.

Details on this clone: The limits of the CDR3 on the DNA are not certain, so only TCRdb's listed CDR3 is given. This CDR3 is CASSFAYGTGSSTDTQYF. This chain uses TRBV12-1 with TRBJ2-3; TRBD1 reflects the table's D call only, with no check against the DNA. TRBV12-1 is a recognized pseudogene. 18 amino acids form the CDR3, both terminal residues included.